Listed below are T cell receptor beta chains from one sample, sequenced in a study of blood T cell repertoires in COVID-19. Assay: immunoSEQ multiplex PCR; the TCRdb copy retains only in-frame clones and omits some. The sample lists approximately 13,000 clones, 55% to 85% occurring once. The source material was peripheral blood. The receptors were gathered from a man aged 65 to 85 with acute or convalescent COVID-19. Both conserved end residues are part of each CDR3. D genes are given only for firm matches. Only part of the rows carry a size: once, few, many, or a class if the clone is expanded.

>TRBJ2-1|TRBV4-2|.|TRBD2
TGTGCCAGCAGCCAAGAGGCGGGAGGGTACAATGAGCAGTTCTTC
CASSQEAGGYNEQFF
>TRBJ2-7|TRBV5-4|few|.
TGTGCCAGCAAACATACAGGGACCTACGAGCAGTACTTC
CASKHTGTYEQYF
>TRBJ1-4|TRBV9|.|TRBD1
TGTGCCAGCAGCAAAAGAACAGGGGGAAATGAAAAACTGTTTTTT
CASSKRTGGNEKLFF
>TRBJ1-5|TRBV28|.|TRBD1
TGTGCCACCTCGAAGGGACAGGCAGGGGTAAAGCCCCAGCATTTT
CATSKGQAGVKPQHF
>TRBJ1-2|TRBV29-1|.|TRBD1
TGCAGCGTTCCATGGACAGGGAACTATGGCTACACCTTC
CSVPWTGNYGYTF
>TRBJ1-4|TRBV21-1|.|.
TGTGCCAGCAGCAAAACCCCCGAGGAGTATGCAACTAATGAAAAACTGTTTTTT
CASSKTPEEYATNEKLFF
>TRBJ1-2|TRBV14|.|.
TGTGCCAGCAGCCAAGATTTCTTGGTGGGAGCCTATGGCTACACCTTC
CASSQDFLVGAYGYTF
>TRBJ2-7|TRBV5-1|.|.
TGCGCCAGCAGCGGGTCTACCGTAGGGGACGAGCAGTACTTC
CASSGSTVGDEQYF
>TRBJ1-1|TRBV7-8|.|TRBD1
TGTGCCAGCAGCTTCGGGACAGGGGCCTCCACTGAAGCTTTCTTT
CASSFGTGASTEAFF
>TRBJ2-7|TRBV3-1/TRBV3-2|.|.
TGTGCCAGCAGCCGAACAGGGATCGAGCAGTACTTC
CASSRTGIEQYF
>TRBJ2-1|TRBV6-2/TRBV6-3|few|TRBD2
TGTGCCAGCAGCCTAGCGGGCCTAGTAGTGAGTACCAATGAGCAGTTCTTC
CASSLAGLVVSTNEQFF
>TRBJ1-1|TRBV29-1|.|.
TGCAGCGTTGGGGACATACGACGCACTGAAGCTTTCTTT
CSVGDIRRTEAFF
>TRBJ2-1|TRBV5-1|.|TRBD2
TGCGCCAGCAGCCCCGGGACTAGCGGGATAGGCAATGAGCAGTTCTTC
CASSPGTSGIGNEQFF
>TRBJ1-3|TRBV12-3/TRBV12-4|.|.
TGTGCCAGCAGTCCAGTCGGAAACACCATATATTTT
CASSPVGNTIYF
>TRBJ1-5|TRBV7-2|.|.
TGTGCCAGCGGGTTTCTCGGAGAGCAGCCCCAGCATTTT
CASGFLGEQPQHF
>TRBJ1-2|TRBV6-2/TRBV6-3|.|.
TGTGCCAGCAGTGCAGTTTATGGCTACACCTTC
CASSAVYGYTF
>TRBJ2-7|TRBV7-2|.|.
TGTGCCAGCAGTTTAGGGTTAGCGGACCTTTACGAGCAGTACTTC
CASSLGLADLYEQYF
>TRBJ2-2|TRBV3-1/TRBV3-2|few|.
TGTGCCAGCAGCCAGCAGGGCTCCAACACCGGGGAGCTGTTTTTT
CASSQQGSNTGELFF
>TRBJ1-1|TRBV3-1/TRBV3-2|few|.
TGTGCCAGCAGCCAAGATGGACGGGGCACTGAAGCTTTCTTT
CASSQDGRGTEAFF
>TRBJ2-1|TRBV14|.|TRBD2
TGTGCCAGCAGCCAAGGGCCGGGACTAGCGGGAAATGAGCAGTTCTTC
CASSQGPGLAGNEQFF
>TRBJ2-1|TRBV12-3/TRBV12-4|once|.
TGTGCCAGCAGAGTGGTGGGCTACCCTAAACAGTTCTTC
CASRVVGYPKQFF
>TRBJ1-4|TRBV3-1/TRBV3-2|.|.
TGTGCCAGCAGCCAAGGGAGGGTCGGGGAAAAACTGTTTTTT
CASSQGRVGEKLFF
>TRBJ1-1|TRBV12-3/TRBV12-4|.|.
TGTGCCAGCACCGGTGAGAAAGCTTTCTTT
CASTGEKAFF
>TRBJ1-1|TRBV28|.|TRBD1
TGTGCCAGCAGAGTCAGGGGGCGCGGGGGGAACACTGAAGCTTTCTTT
CASRVRGRGGNTEAFF
>TRBJ2-7|TRBV6-5|.|TRBD1
TGTGCCAGCAGTTTAGGGGACAGGGTCTATGAGCAGTACTTC
CASSLGDRVYEQYF
>TRBJ1-4|TRBV19|.|.
TGTGCCAGTAGTACGCAAGGAGTTAATGAAAAACTGTTTTTT
CASSTQGVNEKLFF